This T cell receptor (beta chain) was captured by sequencing in a study of beta chain features in type 1 diabetes. Sequenced material consisted of expressed TCRB transcripts (all of the isolated RNA was reverse transcribed). Produced via immunoSEQ multiplex PCR; TCRdb's table is partial and in-frame only. The sample records over 150,000 clones, roughly 8.1% being singletons. The CDR3 is made up of 14 amino acids. Material: central memory CD4+ T cells from blood. The J gene is TRBJ1-1, the V gene TRBV21-1. TRBV21-1 is deemed a pseudogene. The source of this sequence is a man aged 18-30 years in good health. The CDR3 DNA reads as TGTGCCAGCAGCACCTGGGAGGACCACACTGAAGCTTTCTTT. Amino acid sequence: CASSTWEDHTEAFF.